This TCR beta chain was captured in a study of vaccination and CD4 T cells after COVID-19. The treatment is: roughly 10-day PBMC culture with coronavirus spike peptide pools or control peptides (ViraFEST assay). The cultures had half their medium swapped for fresh IL-2 medium on days 3 and 7. V lost 7 bases, J lost 3 bases, and 15 bases lay in between. Germline CDR1 SGHTA, CDR2 FQGNSA. The CDR3 sequence is 14 residues long. Sequenced with the Oncomine TCR Beta short-read assay was DNA taken from cultured CD4+ T cells. From the PCR reads, TCRdb called clonotypes with MiXCR, one entry per CDR3 protein. The sample yields about 19,000 distinct CDR3 sequences, approximately 50% seen once. This clonotype appeared a few times. Its antigen is not identified.

This receptor was taken from a human donor who had recovered from COVID-19. Specimen: CD4+ T cells from blood, cultured in vitro, collected after SARS-CoV-2 vaccination. The chain recombines TRBV7-2 with TRBJ2-5; TRBD2 might be the D (7 bases). This CDR3 reads CASTWGGPEETQYF. The CDR3 DNA sequence: TGTGCCAGCACATGGGGGGGGCCGGAAGAGACCCAGTACTTC.